Below, 5 T cell receptor beta chains from the same sample are listed, as sequenced in a study of T cell responses to AZD1222 COVID-19 vaccine (dated by TCRdb to the early 2020s). Receptors were amplified or captured by the immunoSEQ multiplex PCR assay. TCRdb mirrors the immuneACCESS table, restricted to in-frame sequences. Some clones are absent from its copies; in checked studies, under half trace to an unresolved V gene, and the reason for the others is unknown. The sample profile shows 150,000 to 200,000 clones; approximately 90% of them were found once. More than 1% of the sample is held by the ten biggest clonotypes. The label giving this sample's time point can be read as: about 28 days (+/-7) after the second vaccine dose. Sample: peripheral blood, taken 28 days after the second AZD1222 dose. The receptors here all came from an adult who received the AZD1222 COVID-19 vaccine.

V usage is TRBV5-6 and J usage is TRBJ1-1; D remains unclear. Trimming left V 0 bases short and J 3 bases short, with 6 bases between. Germline-derived CDR1 and CDR2 are SGHDT and YYEEEE. This CDR3 comprises 13 residues. The CDR3 reads CASSLVQDTEAFF. The CDR3 DNA reads TGTGCCAGCAGCTTGGTTCAGGACACTGAAGCTTTCTTT.

V is TRBV7-3 and J is TRBJ1-1, with 7 bases fitting TRBD1. The CDR3 contains 14 residues. Germline trimming cut 5 bases from V and 2 bases from J; bases unmatched to any gene: 5. Germline lookup yields CDR1 SGHTA and CDR2 FQGTGA. CDR3 region: CASSRGQRNTEAFF. CDR3 coding DNA: TGTGCCAGCAGCAGGGGACAGAGAAACACTGAAGCTTTCTTT.

The chain has TRBV5-4 and TRBJ1-2, with unresolved D. This CDR3 has 13 amino acids. Per the germline V gene, CDR1 is SGHNT and CDR2 is YYREEE (reference sequence). V gave up 4 bases and J gave up 8 bases, with 15 bases separating them. CDR3 coding DNA: TGTGCCAGCAGCCCTACGGGAACAAAAGGCTACACCTTC. It encodes CASSPTGTKGYTF. Complete variable domain (other parts from reference TRBV5-4 and TRBJ1-2): ETGVTQSPTHLIKTRGQQVTLRCSSQSGHNTVSWYQQALGQGPQFIFQYYREEENGRGNFPPRFSGLQFPNYSSELNVNALELDDSALYLCASSPTGTKGYTFGSGTRLTVV.

V and J are TRBV12-3 or TRBV12-4 and TRBJ2-5, with D perhaps TRBD2 (5 bases). V was cut by 5 bases and J by 7 bases, with 14 bases left in between. This CDR3 has 13 residues. The CDR3 DNA sequence: TGTGCCAGCAGTCTTTTGCTAGAGGGGACCCAGTACTTC. It specifies CASSLLLEGTQYF.

This chain joins TRBV6-5 and TRBJ2-1, with D unresolved. Germline V gene lookup returns CDR1 MNHEY and CDR2 SVGAGI. The CDR3 has 14 residues. The ends were cut back, 0 bases at V and 10 bases at J, with 13 bases in the middle. The CDR3 sequence is CASSYSGLGEEQFF. CDR3 coding DNA: TGTGCCAGCAGTTACTCCGGGCTAGGAGAGGAGCAGTTCTTC.